This note documents a single T cell receptor beta chain sequence. The antigen is undetermined. Molecular barcoding with unique molecular identifiers was used for the TCRbeta library. TCRdb re-called the PCR reads through MiXCR, storing one row per CDR3 protein. The sample includes 500,000 to 650,000 distinct CDR3 sequences, 10% to 15% of them seen just once. The CDR3 is made up of 14 amino acids. Trimming removed 6 bases from V and 5 bases from J; junction bases left unmatched: 6. Germline values: CDR1 DFQATT, CDR2 SNEGSKA (reference sequence). The data stem from a study of T-cell reconstitution after alpha-beta-depleted transplantation in children. Findings and caveats of the study: Recipient T cells and thymic progenitors that survived gave rise to the high TCRbeta diversity observed at day 60 in some patients. At the one-year point after transplant, T-cell counts and TCRbeta diversity were found to come mostly from T cells that had been newly produced. Expanded graft clones, several hundred of them, were reportedly the source of alpha-beta T cells about two months after transplant.

This sequence joins TRBV20-1 and TRBJ2-1; TRBD2 matches 11 bases. The material was PBMCs, mostly from graft donor cells, obtained 360 days after TCRalphabeta/CD19-depleted stem cell transplant. The receptor comes from a male patient between 10 and 17 years old who had a stem cell transplant for acute myeloid leukemia, so the T cells may come from the graft donor. The CDR3 DNA follows: TGCAGTGCGGAGACTAGCGGGATCCACAATGAGCAGTTCTTC. Translating gives CSAETSGIHNEQFF.